The 29 T cell receptor beta chains in this list originate from one sample, sequenced in a study of shared clonotypes between healthy human individuals (dated by TCRdb to the early 2020s). The library was produced with the immunoSEQ multiplex PCR assay. Held by TCRdb, this immuneACCESS table contains in-frame sequences only and omits some clones. Under half of the omission traces to an unresolved V gene where checked; the cause of the rest is unknown. This sample lists around 700,000 clones; more than 70% were detected once. The ten largest account for about 2% of the sample. Sequencing was done on a sample of memory CD4+ T cells sorted from blood. In the paper's terms, the cell subset or site label means: CD45RA-negative fraction. Receptors were obtained from a woman in her 30s in good health.

The J gene is TRBJ2-7, the V gene TRBV27, with TRBD2 matching 7 bases. CDR1 MNHEY and CDR2 SMNVEV come from the germline V gene (reference sequence). Trimming removed 1 base from V and 0 bases from J; junction bases left unmatched: 3. The CDR3 sequence is 15 residues long. CDR3 sequence reads: CASSLFGRSSYEQYF. The CDR3 DNA follows: TGTGCCAGCAGTTTATTCGGGAGGTCCTCCTACGAGCAGTACTTC.

Details on this clone: The sample carries other DNA sequences with the same CDR3. This chain joins TRBV2 and TRBJ1-5; possibly TRBD1 for D (6 bases). This CDR3 comprises 14 residues. V dropped 1 base and J dropped 4 bases, with 8 bases sitting between them. The germline V gene encodes CDR1 SNHLY and CDR2 FYNNEI. CDR3 in amino acids: CASSEGTGNQPQHF. In DNA, the CDR3 is TGTGCCAGCAGTGAAGGTACAGGGAATCAGCCCCAGCATTTT.

V and J are TRBV19 and TRBJ2-1, with D perhaps matching TRBD1 or TRBD2 (5 bases each). The V gene's germline CDR1 is LNHDA and CDR2 SQIVND (reference sequence). Trimming removed 3 bases from V and 7 bases from J, with 22 bases in between. This CDR3 spans 17 amino acids. DNA of the CDR3: TGTGCCAGTAGTATCGACTCGGGGAACGGCCCAGGGAATGAGCAGTTCTTC. Translating it yields CASSIDSGNGPGNEQFF. Filled out from reference TRBV19 and TRBJ2-1, the complete variable domain reads DGGITQSPKYLFRKEGQNVTLSCEQNLNHDAMYWYRQDPGQGLRLIYYSQIVNDFQKGDIAEGYSVSREKKESFPLTVTSAQKNPTAFYLCASSIDSGNGPGNEQFFGPGTRLTVL.

The J gene is TRBJ1-1, the V gene TRBV6-1; 11 bases map to TRBD1. The CDR3 extends over 14 amino acids. Per the germline V gene, CDR1 is MNHNS and CDR2 is SASEGT. The ends lost 5 bases at V and 10 bases at J; junction bases unmatched: 9. CDR3 in DNA: TGTGCCAGCAGTCCCCCGGGACAGGGGGGGAGAGCTTTCTTT. Its translation: CASSPPGQGGRAFF.

This clone was counted only a few times. V gene TRBV7-9 combines with J gene TRBJ2-7; D is possibly TRBD1 or TRBD2 (5 bases each). The CDR3 is made up of 14 amino acids. V dropped 3 bases and J dropped 5 bases, with 14 bases sitting between them. Germline values: CDR1 SEHNR, CDR2 FQNEAQ (reference sequence). CDR3 nucleotide sequence: TGTGCCAGCAGCTTGAGGGACGGGTGGGACGAGCAGTACTTC. Its protein product is CASSLRDGWDEQYF.

The chain's CDR3 is CATSRVASQGTQYF. As DNA, the CDR3 is TGTGCCACCAGCAGAGTCGCGAGCCAGGGGACCCAGTACTTC. The V and J genes are TRBV15 and TRBJ2-5, with D possibly TRBD1 on 5 matching bases. The V end lost 1 base, the J end lost 7 bases, and 13 bases lay between the germline ends. The CDR3 extends over 14 amino acids. The germline V gene has CDR1 LNHNV and CDR2 YYDKDF (reference sequence).

The chain links TRBV2 to TRBJ2-7; perhaps TRBD1 as D (6 bases). Trimming took off 4 bases at V and 2 bases at J, with 9 bases between the two ends. The CDR3 is 13 residues long. The V gene's germline CDR1 is SNHLY and CDR2 FYNNEI. CDR3 region: CASSAQGPYEQYF. CDR3 sequence (DNA): TGTGCCAGCAGTGCCCAGGGGCCCTACGAGCAGTACTTC. Together with reference TRBV2 and TRBJ2-7, the CDR3 gives the full variable domain: EPEVTQTPSHQVTQMGQEVILRCVPISNHLYFYWYRQILGQKVEFLVSFYNNEISEKSEIFDDQFSVERPDGSNFTLKIRSTKLEDSAMYFCASSAQGPYEQYFGPGTRLTVT.

The V gene is TRBV5-1, the J gene TRBJ2-5; D may correspond to TRBD1 or TRBD2 (6 bases each). The CDR3 is made up of 14 amino acids. V lost 4 bases and J lost 2, with 12 bases in between. Germline V gene lookup returns CDR1 SGHRS and CDR2 YFSETQ. CDR3 in DNA: TGCGCCAGCAGCGGGGGGCATGGTCAAGAGACCCAGTACTTC. It is translated as CASSGGHGQETQYF.

The chain has TRBV11-2 and TRBJ2-7; perhaps TRBD2 as D (6 bases). Trimming left V 4 bases short and J 0 bases short, with 13 bases between. Germline CDR1 is SGHAT and CDR2 is FQNNGV. The CDR3 is 15 residues long. This chain's CDR3 is CASSWGDASSYEQYF. The CDR3 coding sequence is TGTGCCAGCAGCTGGGGGGACGCCTCCTCCTACGAGCAGTACTTC.

The chain carries TRBV28 and TRBJ2-1; possible D gene TRBD2, 6 bases. Germline values: CDR1 MDHEN, CDR2 SYDVKM. The CDR3 covers 13 residues. The V and J ends lost 8 bases and 9 bases respectively, with 17 bases between them. CDR3 in DNA: TGTGCCAGCGGGGGGAATAAAGAGGGTGAGCAGTTCTTC. Protein: CASGGNKEGEQFF. Combining the CDR3 with reference TRBV28 and TRBJ2-1 gives the whole variable domain DVKVTQSSRYLVKRTGEKVFLECVQDMDHENMFWYRQDPGLGLRLIYFSYDVKMKEKGDIPEGYSVSREKKERFSLILESASTNQTSMYLCASGGNKEGEQFFGPGTRLTVL.

The chain couples TRBV18 to TRBJ2-7; possible D gene TRBD2, 5 bases. CDR1 is KGHSH and CDR2 is LQKENI in the germline V gene. This CDR3 has 15 amino acids. Trimming left V 3 bases short and J 8 bases short, with 20 bases between. CDR3 protein: CASSPPRASSLKQYF. The CDR3 DNA reads as TGTGCCAGCTCACCTCCGAGGGCCTCTTCTCTCAAGCAGTACTTC.

The chain combines TRBV9 with TRBJ1-1; D gene uncertain. The germline V gene has CDR1 SGDLS and CDR2 YYNGEE. V was shortened by 5 bases and J by 4 bases, with 9 bases between the two germline ends. This CDR3 contains 12 residues. In DNA, the CDR3 is TGTGCCAGCAGGCCTTGGGGCACTGAAGCTTTCTTT. Protein sequence: CASRPWGTEAFF.

CDR3 DNA sequence: TGTGCCAGCAGCTTAGATTTGGTGGAGACCCAGTACTTC. The encoded protein is CASSLDLVETQYF. The chain carries TRBV11-2 and TRBJ2-5, with no clear D. V lost 0 bases to trimming and J lost 5 bases, with 7 bases between them. This CDR3 is 13 amino acids long. The V gene's germline CDR1 is SGHAT and CDR2 FQNNGV.

This chain links TRBV15 with TRBJ1-5; D is unresolved. Per germline, CDR1 LNHNV and CDR2 YYDKDF (reference sequence). There are 13 residues in the CDR3. Trimming removed 0 bases from V and 7 bases from J, with 7 bases in between. CDR3 amino acids: CATSRDPQQPQHF. Written as DNA, the CDR3 is TGTGCCACCAGCAGAGACCCTCAACAGCCCCAGCATTTT.

The V and J genes are TRBV5-1 and TRBJ2-1; 8 bases map to TRBD2. V lost 0 bases to trimming and J lost 7 bases; unmatched junction nucleotides: 9. CDR1 is SGHRS and CDR2 is YFSETQ in the germline V gene. This CDR3 has 16 residues. CDR3 coding DNA: TGCGCCAGCAGCTTGGACCCGGGACTAGTCGGAAATGAGCAGTTCTTC. Translating it yields CASSLDPGLVGNEQFF.

V gene TRBV28 combines with J gene TRBJ2-7; TRBD1 matches at 8 bases. Per germline, CDR1 MDHEN and CDR2 SYDVKM. The CDR3 length is 17 residues. With V trimmed by 6 bases and J by 4 bases, 17 bases remained unmatched. Here the CDR3 reads CASSRRAGQGRNYEQYF. CDR3 bases: TGTGCCAGCAGCCGAAGAGCCGGACAGGGAAGGAATTACGAGCAGTACTTC.

The chain links TRBV5-1 to TRBJ2-7, with TRBD2 matching over 8 bases. V dropped 1 base and J dropped 4; count of bases not matched to a gene: 16. This CDR3 is 18 amino acids long. CDR1 and CDR2 from the germline V gene are SGHRS and YFSETQ. CDR3 nucleotides: TGCGCCAGCAGCTTGTTGGGTGTGGCGGGAGGTTCGGGGTACGAGCAGTACTTC. This encodes CASSLLGVAGGSGYEQYF.

The chain links TRBV2 to TRBJ2-2; weak D call: TRBD1 (7 bases). The CDR3 loop spans 15 amino acids. The ends were cut back, 1 base at V and 3 bases at J, with 9 bases in the middle. The germline CDR1 and CDR2 sequences are SNHLY and FYNNEI. The CDR3 sequence is CASSEGRGDTGELFF. The CDR3 nucleotides read TGTGCCAGCAGTGAAGGCAGGGGGGACACCGGGGAGCTGTTTTTT.

The chain uses TRBV6-6 and TRBJ2-4, with D uncertain. CDR1 and CDR2 from the germline V gene are MNHNY and SVGAGI (reference sequence). This CDR3 has 13 amino acids. Trimming cost V 5 bases and J 4 bases, with 9 bases left between them. The CDR3 loop reads CASSQDLKNIQYF. For the CDR3, the DNA is TGTGCCAGCAGTCAGGACCTAAAAAACATTCAGTACTTC.

The genes are TRBV4-1 and TRBJ2-3; 7 bases align to TRBD2. The trim removed 0 bases at V and 5 bases at J, leaving 11 bases unmatched. The CDR3 consists of 17 residues. Germline V gene sequence: CDR1 MGHRA, CDR2 YSYEKL. The CDR3 spells CASSQERSGRLGDTQYF. The CDR3 coding sequence is TGCGCCAGCAGCCAAGAGCGGTCCGGGAGGTTGGGAGATACGCAGTATTTT.

The J gene is TRBJ2-7, the V gene TRBV28; D unresolved. V was pared by 1 base and J by 4 bases, with 11 bases between. The CDR3 has 14 residues. Germline V lookup: CDR1 MDHEN, CDR2 SYDVKM. This chain's CDR3 is CASSLYLRLYEQYF. The CDR3 coding sequence is TGTGCCAGCAGTTTATATCTCCGCTTATACGAGCAGTACTTC.

The genes are TRBV7-2 and TRBJ1-1; 10 nucleotides line up with TRBD1. The CDR3 runs 18 residues. The ends lost 1 base at V and 1 base at J; junction bases unmatched: 9. The germline gives CDR1 SGHTA, CDR2 FQGNSA. CDR3 sequence reads: CASSLVHRQGAGNTEAFF. The CDR3 DNA is TGTGCCAGCAGCTTAGTTCATCGACAGGGGGCGGGGAACACTGAAGCTTTCTTT.

The chain joins TRBV5-8 to TRBJ1-5; a possible D gene is TRBD1 (5 bases). The ends were cut back, 4 bases at V and 6 bases at J, with 14 bases in the middle. CDR1 and CDR2 from the germline V gene are SGHTS and YDEGEE. The CDR3 has 14 residues. CDR3: CASSPRDHGQPQHF. The DNA of the CDR3 is TGTGCCAGCAGCCCCCGGGACCACGGTCAGCCCCAGCATTTT.

The chain has TRBV19 and TRBJ1-5, with D hard to call. Germline CDR1 LNHDA, CDR2 SQIVND (reference sequence). V was trimmed by 5 bases and J by 2 bases, leaving 13 bases between them. The CDR3 totals 15 residues. The CDR3 region has the DNA TGTGCCAGTAGTTATGCAGGATCGGGCAATCAGCCCCAGCATTTT. This codes for CASSYAGSGNQPQHF.

This sequence joins TRBV27 and TRBJ2-7; no reliable D call. CDR1 is MNHEY and CDR2 is SMNVEV in the germline V gene (reference sequence). The CDR3 has 15 amino acids. With 5 bases removed from V and 9 bases from J, the gap between germline ends came to 23 bases. Written as DNA, the CDR3 is TGTGCCAGCAGTCTTTACACCGACACCCGACCGGTGCAGTACTTC. It yields the protein CASSLYTDTRPVQYF.

CDR3 nucleotide sequence: TGTGCCAGCAGTGTCGCAGGGGAAGGCGAGACCCAGTACTTC. Translated: CASSVAGEGETQYF. J is TRBJ2-5 and V is TRBV25-1; a possible D gene is TRBD1 (6 bases). V gave up 4 bases and J gave up 5 bases, with 14 bases separating them. Per the germline V gene, CDR1 is MGHDK and CDR2 is SYGVNS. The CDR3 runs 14 residues. The full variable domain, rest sourced from reference TRBV25-1 and TRBJ2-5, is EADIYQTPRYLVIGTGKKITLECSQTMGHDKMYWYQQDPGMELHLIHYSYGVNSTEKGDLSSESTVSRIRTEHFPLTLESARPSHTSQYLCASSVAGEGETQYFGPGTRLLVL.

The chain combines TRBV28 with TRBJ2-4, with a weak D call TRBD2 (5 bases). The length of the CDR3 is 17 residues. Germline values: CDR1 MDHEN, CDR2 SYDVKM. V shed 10 bases and J shed 0 bases, with 22 bases lying between them. The DNA of the CDR3 is TGTGCCACCGACTATTCCGCGAACCAATTAGCCAAAAACATTCAGTACTTC. Its translation is CATDYSANQLAKNIQYF.

The rearrangement joins TRBV29-1 to TRBJ2-5, with 9 positions matching TRBD2. The end of the DNA aligns better with TRBJ2-7, so the J call may be wrong. The CDR3 spans 14 residues. Per germline, CDR1 SQVTM and CDR2 ANQGSEA. This CDR3 is CSVEPIAGVYEQYF. CDR3 coding DNA: TGCAGCGTTGAACCTATAGCGGGAGTCTACGAGCAGTACTTC.

The chain carries TRBV7-2 and TRBJ2-2, with D possibly matching TRBD2 (5 bases). The CDR3 sequence is 15 residues long. Deletions cut 5 bases from V and 6 bases from J, with 16 bases between. Per germline, CDR1 SGHTA and CDR2 FQGNSA. The CDR3 DNA is TGTGCCAGCAGCGCATCCCCGACTACGTCCGGGGAGCTGTTTTTT. It translates to CASSASPTTSGELFF.